This is a list of T cell receptor beta chains from one sample in a study of cytomegalovirus exposure and HLA in healthy donors. Produced via immunoSEQ multiplex PCR; TCRdb's table is partial and in-frame only. The sample shows 160,000 or so clones, approximately 80% of them seen only once. The sample was PBMCs. The receptors here all came from a man younger than 35 in good health and CMV-seropositive. The CDR3 runs from the conserved cysteine through the conserved F or W. Fields, in order: D gene, clone size, J gene, V gene, CDR3 protein, CDR3 DNA. D genes are given only for firm matches. A clone size is listed for some rows: how often the clone was seen (once, few, many), or a class if it is expanded.

D: TRBD1
size: few
J: TRBJ2-7
V: TRBV7-2
CDR3: CASSQGQGTAYEQYF
DNA: TGTGCCAGCAGCCAAGGACAGGGGACAGCCTACGAGCAGTACTTC

D: -
size: -
J: TRBJ2-3
V: TRBV27
CDR3: CASRELEMSTDTQYF
DNA: TGTGCCAGCAGAGAACTAGAGATGAGCACAGATACGCAGTATTTT

D: -
size: -
J: TRBJ1-6
V: TRBV2
CDR3: CASRQGLSSYNSPLHF
DNA: TGTGCCAGCAGACAGGGCTTGAGCTCCTATAATTCACCCCTCCACTTT

D: -
size: once
J: TRBJ1-2
V: TRBV7-9
CDR3: CASSSGLYGYTF
DNA: TGTGCCAGCAGTTCAGGATTATATGGCTACACCTTC

D: -
size: -
J: TRBJ1-1
V: TRBV14
CDR3: CASSQGRYTEAFF
DNA: TGTGCCAGCAGCCAAGGCAGGTACACTGAAGCTTTCTTT

D: TRBD2
size: -
J: TRBJ2-1
V: TRBV5-1
CDR3: CASSPGLALTPYNEQFF
DNA: TGCGCCAGCAGCCCAGGACTAGCTTTAACCCCCTACAATGAGCAGTTCTTC

D: -
size: -
J: TRBJ1-2
V: TRBV7-9
CDR3: CASSSSRQFNYGYTF
DNA: TGTGCCAGCAGCTCCAGCAGACAGTTTAACTATGGCTACACCTTC

D: -
size: -
J: TRBJ1-2
V: TRBV6-1
CDR3: CASVKGTNYGYTF
DNA: TGTGCCAGCGTCAAAGGGACAAACTATGGCTACACCTTC

D: TRBD1
size: -
J: TRBJ2-2
V: TRBV27
CDR3: CASSLRQGARNGELFF
DNA: TGTGCCAGCAGTTTGCGACAGGGGGCGCGTAACGGGGAGCTGTTTTTT

D: -
size: once
J: TRBJ2-7
V: TRBV10-2
CDR3: CASSESNRRGEGYF
DNA: TGCGCCAGCAGTGAGTCCAATCGGCGAGGAGAGGGGTACTTC

D: TRBD2
size: -
J: TRBJ2-1
V: TRBV11-2
CDR3: CASSFIAGGFNEQFF
DNA: TGTGCCAGCAGCTTTATAGCGGGAGGTTTTAATGAGCAGTTCTTC

D: -
size: -
J: TRBJ2-3
V: TRBV9
CDR3: CASSEISALSDTQYF
DNA: TGTGCCAGCAGCGAGATCTCAGCGCTGTCTGATACGCAGTATTTT

D: TRBD2
size: -
J: TRBJ2-7
V: TRBV4-1
CDR3: CASSQESPGLAGPIF
DNA: TGCGCCAGCAGCCAAGAATCTCCGGGACTAGCGGGACCCATCTTC

D: -
size: -
J: TRBJ2-1
V: TRBV30
CDR3: CAWSRGLQYNEQFF
DNA: TGTGCCTGGAGTCGCGGTCTCCAATACAATGAGCAGTTCTTC

D: -
size: -
J: TRBJ1-5
V: TRBV27
CDR3: CASSPLGGLSNQPQHF
DNA: TGTGCCAGCAGTCCATTAGGGGGTCTGAGCAATCAGCCCCAGCATTTT

D: -
size: -
J: TRBJ1-6
V: TRBV5-8
CDR3: CASSFTGDNSPLHF
DNA: TGTGCCAGCAGCTTCACGGGGGATAATTCACCCCTCCACTTT

D: -
size: -
J: TRBJ1-2
V: TRBV7-9
CDR3: CASTKNPSAGLYGYTF
DNA: TGTGCCAGCACCAAAAACCCCTCCGCAGGGCTGTATGGCTACACCTTC

D: TRBD1
size: -
J: TRBJ1-2
V: TRBV5-4
CDR3: CASSSERGDRENGYTF
DNA: TGTGCCAGCAGCTCCGAAAGAGGGGACAGGGAGAATGGCTACACCTTC

D: -
size: -
J: TRBJ2-2
V: TRBV7-8
CDR3: CASSLRRRPNTGELFF
DNA: TGTGCCAGCAGCTTAAGGCGGAGACCGAACACCGGGGAGCTGTTTTTT

D: -
size: -
J: TRBJ1-6
V: TRBV21-1
CDR3: CASSKFLRVNSPLHF
DNA: TGTGCCAGCAGCAAATTCCTCCGAGTCAATTCACCCCTCCACTTT

D: -
size: -
J: TRBJ1-1
V: TRBV7-9
CDR3: CASSLGALDEAFF
DNA: TGTGCCAGCAGCTTAGGGGCCCTCGATGAAGCTTTCTTT

D: -
size: once
J: TRBJ1-6
V: TRBV9
CDR3: CASSVLPGDNSPLHF
DNA: TGTGCCAGCAGCGTATTGCCAGGGGATAATTCACCCCTCCACTTT

D: TRBD2
size: few
J: TRBJ2-1
V: TRBV5-1
CDR3: CASRATLAGGEQFF
DNA: TGCGCCAGCAGGGCTACACTAGCGGGGGGCGAGCAGTTCTTC

D: -
size: -
J: TRBJ1-2
V: TRBV27
CDR3: CASSSTLDRSYGYTF
DNA: TGTGCCAGCAGTTCAACCCTGGACAGATCTTATGGCTACACCTTC

D: TRBD2
size: once
J: TRBJ2-7
V: TRBV10-1
CDR3: CASSPGGVPNEQYF
DNA: TGCGCCAGCAGTCCCGGGGGGGTTCCCAACGAGCAGTACTTC

D: -
size: -
J: TRBJ2-1
V: TRBV4-3
CDR3: CASSQDGAAPSYNEQFF
DNA: TGCGCCAGCAGCCAAGATGGAGCCGCCCCCTCCTACAATGAGCAGTTCTTC

D: -
size: -
J: TRBJ2-1
V: TRBV5-4
CDR3: CASSWIGRGTYNEQFF
DNA: TGTGCCAGCAGCTGGATCGGTAGGGGGACCTACAATGAGCAGTTCTTC

D: -
size: -
J: TRBJ2-1
V: TRBV29-1
CDR3: CSVERGSSYNEQFF
DNA: TGCAGCGTCGAAAGGGGGAGCTCCTACAATGAGCAGTTCTTC

D: -
size: -
J: TRBJ2-7
V: TRBV7-6
CDR3: CASSFKGGTSYEQYF
DNA: TGTGCCAGCAGCTTCAAGGGCGGGACCTCCTACGAGCAGTACTTC

D: -
size: -
J: TRBJ1-5
V: TRBV7-2
CDR3: CASSLRTGEDQPQHF
DNA: TGTGCCAGCAGCCTACGGACGGGGGAGGATCAGCCCCAGCATTTT

D: -
size: few
J: TRBJ2-2
V: TRBV29-1
CDR3: CSVSMGGEDTGELFF
DNA: TGCAGCGTTTCTATGGGGGGAGAGGACACCGGGGAGCTGTTTTTT

D: -
size: -
J: TRBJ1-4
V: TRBV19
CDR3: CASARGNLNEKLFF
DNA: TGTGCCAGTGCTCGCGGGAATCTGAATGAAAAACTGTTTTTT

D: TRBD1
size: once
J: TRBJ2-7
V: TRBV7-9
CDR3: CASSGGTGEQYF
DNA: TGTGCCAGCAGCGGAGGGACAGGCGAGCAGTACTTC

D: TRBD1
size: -
J: TRBJ2-5
V: TRBV13
CDR3: CASSFRDRGYQETQYF
DNA: TGTGCCAGCAGCTTCCGGGACAGGGGGTACCAAGAGACCCAGTACTTC

D: -
size: few
J: TRBJ2-1
V: TRBV7-2
CDR3: CASRGQEFF
DNA: TGTGCCAGCAGGGGGCAGGAGTTCTTC

D: -
size: -
J: TRBJ1-1
V: TRBV27
CDR3: CASLSLGGMNTEAFF
DNA: TGTGCCAGCCTAAGCCTGGGGGGAATGAACACTGAAGCTTTCTTT

D: -
size: few
J: TRBJ2-5
V: TRBV27
CDR3: CASSFLGEETQYF
DNA: TGTGCCAGCAGTTTTCTCGGGGAAGAGACCCAGTACTTC

D: TRBD2
size: -
J: TRBJ2-1
V: TRBV29-1
CDR3: CSVEEGGVYNEQFF
DNA: TGCAGCGTTGAAGAGGGGGGGGTCTACAATGAGCAGTTCTTC

D: -
size: -
J: TRBJ2-1
V: TRBV12-2
CDR3: CASRPHSGGLAGCNEQFF
DNA: TGTGCAAGTCGCCCTCACTCGGGGGGACTAGCGGGATGCAATGAGCAGTTCTTC

D: TRBD1
size: -
J: TRBJ1-1
V: TRBV7-9
CDR3: CASSLVRTGGTEAFF
DNA: TGTGCCAGCAGCTTAGTTCGGACAGGGGGCACTGAAGCTTTCTTT

D: -
size: -
J: TRBJ1-6
V: TRBV11-2
CDR3: CASSFTGVPNSPLHF
DNA: TGTGCCAGCAGCTTCACCGGGGTGCCTAATTCACCCCTCCACTTT

D: TRBD2
size: -
J: TRBJ2-1
V: TRBV6-1
CDR3: CASSEAGLAYNEQFF
DNA: TGTGCCAGCAGTGAAGCCGGACTAGCTTACAATGAGCAGTTCTTC

D: -
size: -
J: TRBJ2-7
V: TRBV5-1
CDR3: CASPGDYEQYF
DNA: TGCGCCAGCCCGGGTGACTACGAGCAGTACTTC

D: TRBD1
size: -
J: TRBJ2-7
V: TRBV11-3
CDR3: CASSAGTGDLSYEQYF
DNA: TGTGCCAGCAGCGCCGGGACAGGCGACCTCTCCTACGAGCAGTACTTC

D: TRBD1
size: -
J: TRBJ1-2
V: TRBV27
CDR3: CASSLQTGGGYTF
DNA: TGTGCCAGCAGTCTACAGACAGGGGGAGGCTACACCTTC

D: TRBD1
size: -
J: TRBJ1-1
V: TRBV5-1
CDR3: CASSPTGTGEETEAFF
DNA: TGCGCCAGCAGCCCAACCGGGACAGGGGAGGAGACTGAAGCTTTCTTT

D: TRBD1
size: -
J: TRBJ1-2
V: TRBV7-9
CDR3: CADGTGDNYGYTF
DNA: TGTGCCGACGGGACAGGGGATAACTATGGCTACACCTTC

D: TRBD1
size: -
J: TRBJ2-7
V: TRBV6-5
CDR3: CASSYSTGQVTYEQYF
DNA: TGTGCCAGCAGTTACTCTACAGGACAGGTTACCTACGAGCAGTACTTC

D: -
size: -
J: TRBJ1-1
V: TRBV19
CDR3: CASSSASGSSGEAFF
DNA: TGTGCCAGTAGTTCAGCCTCCGGGAGCTCGGGCGAAGCTTTCTTT

D: TRBD2
size: -
J: TRBJ2-1
V: TRBV5-4
CDR3: CASSFPRVASGDSYNEQFF
DNA: TGTGCCAGCAGCTTTCCTCGGGTGGCTAGCGGGGACTCCTACAATGAGCAGTTCTTC

D: TRBD1
size: -
J: TRBJ1-2
V: TRBV6-5
CDR3: CASSPRQGLNYGYTF
DNA: TGTGCCAGCAGCCCACGACAGGGGTTAAACTATGGCTACACCTTC

D: -
size: -
J: TRBJ2-4
V: TRBV2
CDR3: CASSEREDRVKNIQYF
DNA: TGTGCCAGCAGTGAACGGGAGGACAGGGTGAAGAACATTCAGTACTTC

D: TRBD2
size: -
J: TRBJ2-2
V: TRBV4-3
CDR3: CASSQRPSSGGSTGELFF
DNA: TGCGCCAGCAGCCAACGCCCATCTAGCGGGGGCTCCACCGGGGAGCTGTTTTTT

D: -
size: few
J: TRBJ2-1
V: TRBV5-1
CDR3: CASSTRQVGADNEQFF
DNA: TGCGCCAGCAGCACCCGACAGGTCGGGGCAGACAATGAGCAGTTCTTC

D: -
size: -
J: TRBJ1-2
V: TRBV5-4
CDR3: CASRGQGGGYTF
DNA: TGTGCCAGCAGGGGGCAGGGAGGTGGCTACACCTTC

D: -
size: few
J: TRBJ1-1
V: TRBV6-6
CDR3: CASSEGRGHLSEAFF
DNA: TGTGCCAGCAGCGAAGGACGGGGACACCTCTCTGAAGCTTTCTTT

D: -
size: -
J: TRBJ2-3
V: TRBV9
CDR3: CASSGTGTDTQYF
DNA: TGTGCCAGCAGCGGTACAGGGACAGATACGCAGTATTTT

D: TRBD2
size: -
J: TRBJ2-1
V: TRBV5-6
CDR3: CASSLASSGANNEQFF
DNA: TGTGCCAGCAGCTTGGCTAGTAGCGGGGCTAACAATGAGCAGTTCTTC

D: TRBD1
size: -
J: TRBJ1-5
V: TRBV15
CDR3: CATSRDRQGGQPQHF
DNA: TGTGCCACCAGCAGAGACAGACAGGGTGGTCAGCCCCAGCATTTT

D: TRBD2
size: -
J: TRBJ2-3
V: TRBV7-8
CDR3: CASSPGLGSGTDTQYF
DNA: TGTGCCAGCAGCCCAGGCTTGGGTAGCGGGACAGATACGCAGTATTTT